A single sample gave rise to the 18 T cell receptor beta chains below, sequenced in a study of T-cell reconstitution after alpha-beta-depleted transplantation in children. Unique molecular identifiers were incorporated into the prepared TCRbeta library. TCRdb processed the PCR reads anew with MiXCR; each CDR3 protein has one entry. The sample carries about 1,000,000 distinct CDR3 sequences, roughly 29% recorded once. The specimen was PBMCs, mostly from graft donor cells, collected 360 days after TCRalphabeta/CD19-depleted stem cell transplant. Every receptor here comes from a boy under three years old who had a stem cell transplant for SCID, so the T cells may come from the graft donor.

As for this clonotype: A much larger clonotype is one base distant, so this may be a read error. The chain uses TRBV4-1 and TRBJ2-2; 7 nucleotides agree with TRBD1. CDR3 length equals 14 residues. Germline assignment: CDR1 MGHRA and CDR2 YSYEKL. The CDR3 loop is CANSPPTGIGELFF. The CDR3 DNA sequence: TGCGCCAACAGCCCCCCGACAGGGATCGGGGAGCTGTTTTTT.

This chain connects TRBV20-1 to TRBJ2-5; D remains ambiguous. CDR1 and CDR2 from the germline V gene are DFQATT and SNEGSKA (reference sequence). The V end was cut by 6 bases, the J end by 7 bases, with 12 bases between. The CDR3 has 11 residues. The DNA of the CDR3 is TGCAGTGCCGATAAGATGGTGACCCAGTACTTC. Translated: CSADKMVTQYF.

In this sample, this clonotype turned up a few times. The V and J genes are TRBV20-1 and TRBJ1-5; D may be TRBD1 (5 bases). The V and J ends lost 4 bases and 5 bases respectively, with 18 bases between them. The germline gives CDR1 DFQATT, CDR2 SNEGSKA (reference sequence). The CDR3 covers 15 residues. DNA of the CDR3: TGCAGTGCTACGGTAAAAACAGGTACAGATCAGCCCCAGCATTTT. Encoded protein: CSATVKTGTDQPQHF.

A word on this clonotype: A much larger clone lies a single base off, so this may be a read error. Here the CDR3 omits its conserved ending phenylalanine or tryptophan, so a read error is the likely source. This sequence joins TRBV5-1 and TRBJ1-1; no clear D. Germline V lookup: CDR1 SGHRS, CDR2 YFSETQ. V lost 3 bases and J 0 bases, leaving 6 bases between the germline ends. This CDR3 contains 13 residues. Written as DNA, the CDR3 is TGCGCCAGCAGCTGGGTAGTGAACACTGAAGCTTTCTGT. As protein: CASSWVVNTEAFC.

The chain employs TRBV20-1 and TRBJ2-1; D is unclear. V lost 3 bases and J lost 7, with 13 bases in between. Germline CDR1 DFQATT, CDR2 SNEGSKA (reference sequence). The CDR3 consists of 13 residues. CDR3 sequence (DNA): TGCAGTGCTAGGATACCTAGTGTGAATGAGCAGTTCTTC. Translation gives CSARIPSVNEQFF.

V and J are TRBV3-1 and TRBJ2-5; 8 bases are a match to TRBD1. The J segment lost 5 bases and the V segment lost 0 bases, leaving 11 bases of the junction unmatched. CDR3 length equals 17 residues. The germline V gene has CDR1 LGHDT and CDR2 YNNKEL (reference sequence). The CDR3 spells CASSQDARQGMRETQYF. The CDR3 DNA follows: TGTGCCAGCAGCCAAGATGCGAGACAGGGGATGAGGGAGACCCAGTACTTC.

The V gene is TRBV12-3 or TRBV12-4, the J gene TRBJ1-2, with D maybe TRBD1 (6 bases). The ends were cut back, 3 bases at V and 1 base at J, with 15 bases in the middle. The CDR3 loop spans 16 amino acids. CDR3 DNA: TGTGCCAGCAGTTTGACGGGACACCTACTTAACTATGGCTACACCTTC. As protein: CASSLTGHLLNYGYTF.

The chain recombines TRBV20-1 with TRBJ2-3; tentatively, D is TRBD2 (6 bases). Trimming pared 3 bases from V and 7 bases from J, leaving 20 bases between. CDR1 DFQATT and CDR2 SNEGSKA come from the germline V gene (reference sequence). The CDR3 covers 15 residues. The CDR3 is CSASPGTFLAYTQYF. CDR3 nucleotides: TGCAGTGCTAGCCCCGGGACTTTCTTAGCATATACGCAGTATTTT.

This chain connects TRBV6-2 or TRBV6-3 to TRBJ2-6, with 8 bases aligning to TRBD1. The length of the CDR3 is 20 residues. In germline, CDR1 is MNHEY, CDR2 SVGEGT. The V and J ends lost 5 bases and 0 bases, in that order; junction bases with no gene match: 15. The CDR3 loop is CASSNDYKTGAYSGANVLTF. CDR3 DNA sequence: TGTGCCAGCAGTAATGATTACAAGACAGGGGCCTACTCTGGGGCCAACGTCCTGACTTTC.

This clonotype came up a few times. The chain carries TRBV29-1 and TRBJ2-7, with TRBD1 matching over 8 bases. Per the germline V gene, CDR1 is SQVTM and CDR2 is ANQGSEA. V dropped 4 bases and J dropped 9; count of bases not matched to a gene: 14. This CDR3 comprises 14 residues. The CDR3 DNA sequence: TGCAGCGTTGTCCTGGACAGGGCCCTAACTGGGCAGTACTTC. Translation: CSVVLDRALTGQYF.

This clonotype has more than one count but fewer than ten. This chain connects TRBV28 to TRBJ2-1, with TRBD2 as a possible D gene (6 bases). Looked up from germline, CDR1 is MDHEN and CDR2 is SYDVKM. The CDR3 is 15 residues long. V dropped 8 bases and J dropped 4 bases, with 18 bases sitting between them. The CDR3 region is CASAPRRGLYNEQFF. The CDR3 DNA is TGTGCCAGCGCGCCACGGCGGGGACTTTACAATGAGCAGTTCTTC.

The chain has TRBV6-1 and TRBJ1-2; tentative D call: TRBD1 (5 bases). The CDR3 consists of 14 residues. V lost 7 bases and J 1 base, leaving 13 bases between the germline ends. Germline V gene sequence: CDR1 MNHNS, CDR2 SASEGT. The CDR3 nucleotides read TGTGCCAGCACGGCGGGGCCCTTTAACTATGGCTACACCTTC. Encoded protein: CASTAGPFNYGYTF.

This clonotype was detected ten times or more. The chain is built from TRBV5-1 and TRBJ2-1; D is unresolved. With 1 base removed from V and 3 bases from J, the gap between germline ends came to 8 bases. Germline V gene lookup returns CDR1 SGHRS and CDR2 YFSETQ. The CDR3 consists of 14 residues. Written as DNA, the CDR3 is TGCGCCAGCAGCTTGCAGGAGTTCTACAATGAGCAGTTCTTC. This sequence encodes CASSLQEFYNEQFF.

The J gene is TRBJ1-4, the V gene TRBV2, with D possibly matching TRBD1 (6 bases). The CDR3 sequence is 16 residues long. Germline assignment: CDR1 SNHLY and CDR2 FYNNEI. With 6 bases removed from V and 0 bases from J, the gap between germline ends came to 14 bases. CDR3 nucleotide sequence: TGTGCCAGCAGGACCCGAACAGGGACAACTAATGAAAAACTGTTTTTT. Protein sequence: CASRTRTGTTNEKLFF. Full variable domain (outside the CDR3, taken from reference TRBV2 and TRBJ1-4): EPEVTQTPSHQVTQMGQEVILRCVPISNHLYFYWYRQILGQKVEFLVSFYNNEISEKSEIFDDQFSVERPDGSNFTLKIRSTKLEDSAMYFCASRTRTGTTNEKLFFGSGTQLSVL.

This clonotype was found many times. The chain recombines TRBV7-9 with TRBJ2-5; TRBD1 matches 8 bases. This CDR3 is 15 amino acids long. V lost 0 bases, J lost 3 bases, and 3 bases stayed unmatched. Germline V gives CDR1 SEHNR, CDR2 FQNEAQ (reference sequence). In nucleotides, the CDR3 is TGTGCCAGCAGCTTAGCGTTACAGGGGGAAGAGACCCAGTACTTC. It codes for CASSLALQGEETQYF. The full variable domain, its missing parts supplied by reference TRBV7-9 and TRBJ2-5, is DTGVSQNPRHKITKRGQNVTFRCDPISEHNRLYWYRQTLGQGPEFLTYFQNEAQLEKSRLLSDRFSAERPKGSFSTLEIQRTEQGDSAMYLCASSLALQGEETQYFGPGTRLLVL.

J is TRBJ2-5 and V is TRBV11-1; D remains ambiguous. The germline V gene has CDR1 SGHAT and CDR2 FQDESV (reference sequence). The CDR3 loop spans 18 amino acids. The ends were cut back, 3 bases at V and 2 bases at J, with 22 bases in the middle. The CDR3 DNA sequence: TGTGCCAGCAGCTTGCCCATTTCTAGTGTAGGACCACAAGAGACCCAGTACTTC. It encodes CASSLPISSVGPQETQYF.

This chain joins TRBV5-5 and TRBJ2-7; tentatively, D is TRBD1 or TRBD2 (5 bases each). CDR3 length equals 14 residues. With 4 bases removed from V and 2 bases from J, the gap between germline ends came to 13 bases. Germline CDR1 SGHKS, CDR2 YYEKEE (reference sequence). For the CDR3, the DNA is TGTGCCAGCAGCACTAGAGTGGGGCCCTACGAGCAGTACTTC. Translation gives CASSTRVGPYEQYF.

This clonotype was observed at least ten times. The CDR3 loop reads CASSLRLAGETQYF. The CDR3 bases are TGCGCCAGCAGCTTACGTCTAGCGGGGGAGACCCAGTACTTC. The genes are TRBV5-1 and TRBJ2-5, with 9 bases fitting TRBD2. J gave up 5 bases and V 2 bases, and 4 bases lay outside the gene matches. Germline V lookup: CDR1 SGHRS, CDR2 YFSETQ. This CDR3 is built from 14 residues.